This TCR beta chain was documented in a study of blood T cells in healthy people across ages. The study's findings and limits: Fewer expanded clones and more diversity marked long-lived versus aged donors.

On this clonotype itself: Its matching antigen is unknown.

The CDR3 sequence is 12 residues long. Looked up from germline, CDR1 is SEHNR and CDR2 is FQNEAQ (reference sequence). The use of a sample-barcoded 5' primer and a J-beta primer mix characterized a second PCR of about 6 to 12 cycles. Researchers report that a template-switch adaptor with 12 random nucleotides tagged each cDNA molecule. TCRdb passed the 5' RACE reads through MiXCR, listing each CDR3 protein once. Here the sample spans 1.5 million to 2 million distinct CDR3 sequences, more than 35% being singletons. This chain uses TRBV7-9 with TRBJ2-4; no clear D. The J call is in doubt because the DNA end fits TRBJ2-7 better. The TCR was taken from a human donor in good health. Input material: blood. The CDR3 loop reads CATVNRVYEQYF. CDR3 nucleotides: TGTGCCACCGTAAACCGGGTTTACGAGCAGTACTTC.